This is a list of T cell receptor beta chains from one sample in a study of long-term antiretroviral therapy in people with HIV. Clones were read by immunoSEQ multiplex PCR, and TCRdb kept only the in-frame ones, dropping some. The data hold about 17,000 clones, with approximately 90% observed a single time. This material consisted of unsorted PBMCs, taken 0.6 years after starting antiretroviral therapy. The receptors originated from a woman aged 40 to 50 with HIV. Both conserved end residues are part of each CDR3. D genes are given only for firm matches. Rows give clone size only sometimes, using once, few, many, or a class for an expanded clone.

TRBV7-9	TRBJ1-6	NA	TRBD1	CASSFFWATGDNSPLHF	TGTGCCAGCAGCTTTTTTTGGGCTACAGGGGATAATTCACCCCTCCACTTT
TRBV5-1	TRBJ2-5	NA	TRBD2	CASSLAGGQETQYF	TGCGCCAGCAGCCTAGCGGGGGGTCAAGAGACCCAGTACTTC
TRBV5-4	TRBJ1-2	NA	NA	CASSLDRVGYGYTF	TGTGCCAGCAGCTTGGATCGGGTGGGCTATGGCTACACCTTC
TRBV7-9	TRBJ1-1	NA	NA	CASSFGENTEAFF	TGTGCCAGCAGCTTTGGGGAGAACACTGAAGCTTTCTTT
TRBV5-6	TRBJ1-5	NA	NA	CASSLGWWGGNQPQHF	TGTGCCAGCAGCTTGGGGTGGTGGGGAGGCAATCAGCCCCAGCATTTT
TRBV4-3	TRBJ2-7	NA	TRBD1	CASSQGGGKYEQYF	TGCGCCAGCAGCCAAGGAGGGGGCAAATACGAGCAGTACTTC
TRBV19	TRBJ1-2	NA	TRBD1	CASSMDSSGTGGGYGYTF	TGTGCCAGTAGTATGGATTCTTCCGGGACAGGGGGCGGCTATGGCTACACCTTC
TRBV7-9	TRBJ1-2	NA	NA	CASSLAWADYGYTF	TGTGCCAGCAGCTTAGCTTGGGCGGATTATGGCTACACCTTC
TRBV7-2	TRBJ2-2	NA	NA	CASSLLTANTGELFF	TGTGCCAGCAGCCTCTTGACAGCGAACACCGGGGAGCTGTTTTTT
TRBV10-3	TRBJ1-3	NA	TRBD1	CAISPLWGQALSGNTIYF	TGTGCCATCAGCCCCCTCTGGGGACAGGCCCTCTCTGGAAACACCATATATTTT
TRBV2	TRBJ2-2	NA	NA	CASRIGGGTGELFF	TGTGCCAGCAGGATAGGGGGTGGGACCGGGGAGCTGTTTTTT
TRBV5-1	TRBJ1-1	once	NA	CASSSQGRTEAFF	TGCGCCAGCAGCTCACAGGGTCGGACTGAAGCTTTCTTT
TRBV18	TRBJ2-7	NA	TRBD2	CASSPVLAGSSSYEQYF	TGTGCCAGCTCACCAGTACTAGCGGGGTCTAGCTCCTACGAGCAGTACTTC
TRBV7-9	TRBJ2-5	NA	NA	CASSLRRGETQYF	TGTGCCAGCAGCTTACGTCGGGGAGAGACCCAGTACTTC
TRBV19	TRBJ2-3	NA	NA	CASSITQPTDTQYF	TGTGCCAGTAGTATAACGCAGCCCACAGATACGCAGTATTTT
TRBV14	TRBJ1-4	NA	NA	CASSRLRDFLTEKLFF	TGTGCCAGCAGCCGGTTGCGGGACTTCCTGACCGAAAAACTGTTTTTT
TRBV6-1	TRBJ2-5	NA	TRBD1	CASSISTGTQETQYF	TGTGCCAGCAGTATATCGACAGGGACCCAAGAGACCCAGTACTTC
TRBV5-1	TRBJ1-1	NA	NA	CASSYEDGTEAFF	TGCGCCAGCAGCTACGAGGATGGCACTGAAGCTTTCTTT
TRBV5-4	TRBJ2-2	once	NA	CASSFMRHTNTGELFF	TGTGCCAGCAGCTTCATGCGGCATACGAACACCGGGGAGCTGTTTTTT
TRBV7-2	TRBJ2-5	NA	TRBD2	CASSFSGGAWETQYF	TGTGCCAGCAGCTTTAGCGGGGGGGCGTGGGAGACCCAGTACTTC
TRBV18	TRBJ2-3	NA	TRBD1	CASSHRDRRTDTQYF	TGTGCCAGCTCACACCGGGACAGACGCACAGATACGCAGTATTTT
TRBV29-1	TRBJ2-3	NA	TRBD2	CSVVRGGGWGDTQYF	TGCAGCGTTGTTAGGGGCGGGGGTTGGGGGGATACGCAGTATTTT
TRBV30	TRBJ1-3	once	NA	CAWSWGRKGLSGNTIYF	TGTGCCTGGAGTTGGGGACGCAAAGGGCTCTCTGGAAACACCATATATTTT
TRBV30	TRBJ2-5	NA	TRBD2	CAWSSGTNQETQYF	TGTGCCTGGAGCAGCGGGACCAACCAAGAGACCCAGTACTTC
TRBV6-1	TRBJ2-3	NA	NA	CASSTGASTDTQYF	TGTGCCAGCAGTACAGGAGCTAGCACAGATACGCAGTATTTT
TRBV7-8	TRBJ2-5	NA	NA	CASSYRDFQETQYF	TGTGCCAGCAGCTACAGGGACTTCCAAGAGACCCAGTACTTC
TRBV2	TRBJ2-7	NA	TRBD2	CASSPASGDYEQYF	TGTGCCAGCAGTCCCGCTAGCGGGGACTACGAGCAGTACTTC
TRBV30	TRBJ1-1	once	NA	CAWTRSLEGHVNTEAFF	TGTGCCTGGACCAGAAGTTTGGAGGGACACGTGAACACTGAAGCTTTCTTT
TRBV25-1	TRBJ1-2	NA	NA	CASSAPGPAGYTF	TGTGCCAGCAGTGCTCCGGGACCAGCAGGCTACACCTTC
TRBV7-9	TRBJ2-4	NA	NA	CASSLGAGLDKNIQYF	TGTGCCAGCAGCTTAGGGGCAGGGCTTGACAAAAACATTCAGTACTTC
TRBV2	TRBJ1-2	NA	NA	CASSQGGNGYTF	TGTGCCAGCAGCCAAGGGGGGAATGGCTACACCTTC
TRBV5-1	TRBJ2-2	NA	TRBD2	CASSTLAGVTGELFF	TGCGCCAGCAGCACCCTAGCGGGGGTCACCGGGGAGCTGTTTTTT
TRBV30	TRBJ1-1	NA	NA	CAWSQGSQLNTEAFF	TGTGCCTGGAGTCAGGGGTCACAGTTGAACACTGAAGCTTTCTTT
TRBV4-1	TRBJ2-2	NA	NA	CASSQVGGTGELFF	TGCGCCAGCAGCCAAGTGGGCGGCACCGGGGAGCTGTTTTTT
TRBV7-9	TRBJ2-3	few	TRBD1	CASSQTGGDSSTDTQYF	TGTGCCAGCAGCCAGACAGGGGGAGACTCTAGCACAGATACGCAGTATTTT
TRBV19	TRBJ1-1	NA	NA	CASSIQGTGGHTEAFF	TGTGCCAGTAGTATTCAGGGGACGGGTGGTCACACTGAAGCTTTCTTT
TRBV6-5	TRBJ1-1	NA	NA	CASSYRLAGGYEAFF	TGTGCCAGCAGTTACCGTCTGGCGGGGGGGTATGAAGCTTTCTTT
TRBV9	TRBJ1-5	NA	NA	CASSVGPGSNQPQHF	TGTGCCAGCAGCGTAGGTCCAGGGAGCAATCAGCCCCAGCATTTT
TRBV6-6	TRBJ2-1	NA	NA	CASSPRLEYNEQFF	TGTGCCAGCAGCCCCCGACTGGAATACAATGAGCAGTTCTTC
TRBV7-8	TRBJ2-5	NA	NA	CASSLRFSSQETQYF	TGTGCCAGCAGCTTACGCTTTTCGAGCCAAGAGACCCAGTACTTC
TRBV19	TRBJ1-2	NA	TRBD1	CASSSRGNGYTF	TGTGCCAGTAGTAGCAGGGGGAATGGCTACACCTTC
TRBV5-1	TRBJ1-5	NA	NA	CASSLGPTNPYSNQPQHF	TGCGCCAGCAGCTTGGGGCCAACAAATCCATATAGCAATCAGCCCCAGCATTTT
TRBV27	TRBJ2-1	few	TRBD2	CANRTSGGIYNEQFF	TGTGCCAACAGGACTAGCGGGGGTATTTACAATGAGCAGTTCTTC
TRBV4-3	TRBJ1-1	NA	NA	CASSQTQLDSGTEAFF	TGCGCCAGCAGCCAAACCCAACTTGATTCCGGCACTGAAGCTTTCTTT
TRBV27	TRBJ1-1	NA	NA	CASSSQYSGGESTEAFF	TGTGCCAGCAGTTCACAATACAGCGGGGGCGAAAGCACTGAAGCTTTCTTT
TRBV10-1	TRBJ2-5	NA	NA	CASRPGRNRETQYF	TGCGCCAGCAGGCCGGGACGTAACAGGGAGACCCAGTACTTC
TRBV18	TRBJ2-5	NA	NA	CASSPRSPGGDYLETQYF	TGTGCCAGCTCACCAAGAAGTCCGGGTGGCGATTATCTGGAGACCCAGTACTTC
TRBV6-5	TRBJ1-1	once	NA	CASSPQANTEAFF	TGTGCCAGCAGTCCACAGGCGAACACTGAAGCTTTCTTT
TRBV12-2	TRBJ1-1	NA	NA	CASRGPGERAEAFF	TGTGCAAGTCGCGGACCAGGGGAGAGAGCTGAAGCTTTCTTT
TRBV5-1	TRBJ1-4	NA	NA	CASSAGENEKLFF	TGCGCCAGCAGCGCGGGAGAGAATGAAAAACTGTTTTTT
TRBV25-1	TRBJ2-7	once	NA	CASSATTGDYTRGQYF	TGTGCCAGCAGTGCGACGACAGGGGACTATACGAGGGGGCAGTACTTC
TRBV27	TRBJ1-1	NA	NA	CASSQQGGSTEAFF	TGTGCCAGCAGCCAACAGGGAGGGTCCACTGAAGCTTTCTTT
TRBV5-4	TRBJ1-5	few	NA	CASSFMGSNQPQHF	TGTGCCAGCAGCTTCATGGGTAGCAATCAGCCCCAGCATTTT